Below are 8 T cell receptor beta chains sequenced from a single sample in a study of cytomegalovirus exposure and HLA in healthy donors. The PCR was carried out with 60 Vbeta primers and 13 Jbeta primers. Profiling relied on immunoSEQ multiplex PCR, and the TCRdb table lists in-frame clones only, not all of them. The table records about 80,000 clones, around 80% of them present only once. The sample was PBMCs. Receptors were obtained from a woman aged 50 to 60 in good health and CMV-seropositive.

The chain employs TRBV29-1 and TRBJ2-1; maybe TRBD1 (6 bases). This CDR3 spans 13 amino acids. CDR1 SQVTM and CDR2 ANQGSEA come from the germline V gene. The V gene lost 4 bases and the J gene lost 4 bases, with 11 bases spanning the gap. The CDR3 here is CSVGGGIYNEQFF. CDR3 in DNA: TGCAGCGTTGGAGGGGGAATTTACAATGAGCAGTTCTTC.

The chain employs TRBV7-2 and TRBJ2-5; tentatively, D is TRBD2 (6 bases). V was cut by 2 bases and J by 5 bases, with 18 bases left in between. The CDR3 sequence is 16 residues long. The germline gives CDR1 SGHTA, CDR2 FQGNSA. The DNA of the CDR3 is TGTGCCAGCAGCTTAAAGTGGCGGGGCGTGGCGGAGACCCAGTACTTC. Its protein product is CASSLKWRGVAETQYF.

The table lists this clone with a few counts. The CDR3 nucleotides read TGTGCCAGCTCACCACCGAGGACAGGGGTGTACCAAGAGACCCAGTACTTC. Protein product: CASSPPRTGVYQETQYF. The rearrangement joins TRBV18 to TRBJ2-5, with TRBD1 matching over 9 bases. The CDR3 covers 17 residues. J was trimmed by 0 bases and V by 0 bases; bases with no gene match: 5. From germline, CDR1 is KGHSH and CDR2 LQKENI.

The V call is TRBV10-2, the J call TRBJ2-7; 9 positions agree with TRBD2. Losses at the gene ends were 8 bases for V and 3 bases for J; bases not matched to a gene: 8. Germline V gives CDR1 WSHSY, CDR2 SAAADI. This CDR3 region has 14 residues. The CDR3 is CASPLAGAGYEQYV. CDR3 bases: TGCGCCAGCCCCTTAGCGGGAGCAGGCTACGAGCAGTACGTC.

The chain combines TRBV10-3 with TRBJ2-7; D is perhaps TRBD1 (7 bases). Germline CDR1 reads ENHRY; CDR2 reads SYGVKD. Trimming removed 5 bases from V and 1 base from J, with 15 bases in between. CDR3 size: 15 residues. The DNA of the CDR3 is TGTGCCATCAGTCAACAGGGGAGCGGGTCCTACGAGCAGTACTTC. Amino acids: CAISQQGSGSYEQYF.

This clone was observed once. The chain joins TRBV7-2 to TRBJ2-3; the D gene is possibly TRBD2 (6 bases). The CDR3 runs 13 residues. Per the germline V gene, CDR1 is SGHTA and CDR2 is FQGNSA. V lost 1 base, J lost 7 bases, and 9 bases lay in between. CDR3 sequence: CASSLGLANTQYF. The DNA for the CDR3 is TGTGCCAGCAGCTTAGGCCTAGCGAATACGCAGTATTTT.

V is TRBV19 and J is TRBJ2-5, with a weak D call TRBD2 (6 bases). The germline V and J ends were trimmed by 5 bases and 5 bases, with 15 bases remaining between them. Germline values: CDR1 LNHDA, CDR2 SQIVND (reference sequence). The CDR3 is made up of 14 amino acids. This chain's CDR3 is CASSGRLGLETQYF. Here the CDR3 DNA reads TGTGCCAGTAGTGGCCGACTAGGCCTCGAGACCCAGTACTTC. The entire variable domain, with the rest obtained from reference TRBV19 and TRBJ2-5, is as follows: DGGITQSPKYLFRKEGQNVTLSCEQNLNHDAMYWYRQDPGQGLRLIYYSQIVNDFQKGDIAEGYSVSREKKESFPLTVTSAQKNPTAFYLCASSGRLGLETQYFGPGTRLLVL.

This chain uses TRBV6-1 with TRBJ1-6; 7 bases are a match to TRBD1. With 7 bases clipped from V and 4 bases from J, the junction kept 4 bases outside the gene matches. Per the germline V gene, CDR1 is MNHNS and CDR2 is SASEGT. This CDR3 has 14 residues. The CDR3 reads CASTDREYNSPLHF. In nucleotides, the CDR3 is TGTGCCAGCACAGACAGGGAGTATAATTCACCCCTCCACTTT.